This T cell receptor beta chain was retrieved from a study of T cells after yellow fever vaccination. Findings and caveats of the study: Booster samples showed a return of most primary-vaccination clones (roughly 95% CD4, approximately 88% CD8). The presence of abundant clonotypes contaminating from the bulk population was possible in FACS-sorted repertoires.

This clonotype has a count of ten or more. Its antigen is currently unknown. 5'RACE template switching produced TCR cDNA carrying a universal primer site and UMIs. TCRdb passed the 5' RACE reads through MiXCR, listing each CDR3 protein once. The sample gives approximately 300,000 distinct CDR3 sequences, around 7% of which show up once; 15% to 20% is in the top ten. The TCR was taken from a man between 18 and 35 years old who received the YFV17D yellow fever vaccine. Sample: PBMCs, taken 45 days after the first yellow fever vaccination.

DNA of the CDR3: TGCGCCAGCAGCTTGAGTCAGGCGGGCGGTGGCTACACCTTC. It yields the protein CASSLSQAGGGYTF. The rearrangement joins TRBV5-1 to TRBJ1-2; D uncertain. Germline V CDR1 and CDR2: SGHRS, YFSETQ. The CDR3 is 14 residues long. V was trimmed by 1 base and J by 7 bases, leaving 14 bases between them.